Presented here are 29 T cell receptor beta chains from one specimen sequenced in a study of Ad26.COV2.S vaccination and SARS-CoV-2 variants. Here immunoSEQ multiplex PCR was the method, and the copy in TCRdb shows in-frame clones only, minus some. Found here are about 400,000 clones, 80% to 90% of them singletons; the top ten hold about 7.4%. Treatment of the sample: roughly 19 received Ad26.COV2.S at low or high dose, single or two shots; 5 received placebo; per-sample allocation not given. Samples analyzed were those drawn on day 63 after the first vaccine or placebo injection. This specimen consisted of peripheral blood, obtained in a trial of Ad26.COV2.S vaccine versus placebo. Receptors were obtained from a person aged 18-60 years who received the Ad26.COV2.S COVID-19 vaccine or a placebo.

The chain links TRBV6-5 to TRBJ1-2; TRBD1 agrees at 9 bases. The V segment lost 4 bases and the J segment 4 bases; nucleotides outside the gene matches: 4. The germline V gene encodes CDR1 MNHEY and CDR2 SVGAGI. The CDR3 sequence is 14 residues long. In DNA, the CDR3 is TGTGCCAGCAGTTCCACAGGGGGCCCCTATGGCTACACCTTC. Its protein product is CASSSTGGPYGYTF.

This chain connects TRBV3-1 (or the pseudogene TRBV3-2) to TRBJ2-5; D ambiguous. Between the trimmed V and J ends, which lost 0 bases and 1 base, there was a span of 12 bases. This CDR3 comprises 16 residues. Germline V gives CDR1 LGHDT, CDR2 YNNKEL (reference sequence). DNA of the CDR3: TGTGCCAGCAGCCAAGAGGTAGGAAGACTCCAAGAGACCCAGTACTTC. Protein product: CASSQEVGRLQETQYF.

This clone was found a few times. The chain is built from TRBV11-2 and TRBJ2-7; unclear D gene. The ends were cut back, 4 bases at V and 0 bases at J, with 7 bases in the middle. Germline values: CDR1 SGHAT, CDR2 FQNNGV. There are 13 residues in the CDR3. CDR3 region: CASSYSGSYEQYF. In DNA, the CDR3 is TGTGCCAGCAGCTACAGTGGCTCCTACGAGCAGTACTTC.

The chain employs TRBV7-3 and TRBJ1-1, with D unclear. CDR1 and CDR2 from the germline V gene are SGHTA and FQGTGA. This CDR3 comprises 13 residues. V dropped 5 bases and J dropped 11 bases, with 18 bases sitting between them. The CDR3 loop is CASSRLERTGAFF. The CDR3 nucleotides read TGTGCCAGCAGCAGGTTGGAAAGGACTGGGGCTTTCTTT.

The chain has TRBV13 and TRBJ2-7; D may be TRBD2 (5 bases). Trimming removed 5 bases at V and 3 bases at J, with 11 bases between. CDR3 length: 13 residues. CDR1 PRHDT and CDR2 FYEKMQ come from the germline V gene (reference sequence). Here the CDR3 reads CASSLDGGYEQYF. CDR3 in DNA: TGTGCCAGCAGCCTCGACGGAGGCTACGAGCAGTACTTC.

This sequence joins TRBV18 and TRBJ1-1; the D is unclear. The CDR3 totals 14 residues. Trimming stripped 4 bases from V and 1 base from J, with 10 bases between. Germline V lookup: CDR1 KGHSH, CDR2 LQKENI. In DNA form, the CDR3 reads TGTGCCAGCTCACTCTTCGGGTCGAACACTGAAGCTTTCTTT. Its protein product is CASSLFGSNTEAFF.

The rearrangement joins TRBV3-1 (or the pseudogene TRBV3-2) to TRBJ1-2; D gene ambiguous. The CDR3 length is 13 residues. Germline loops: CDR1 LGHDT, CDR2 YNNKEL (reference sequence). The ends were cut back, 2 bases at V and 5 bases at J, with 9 bases in the middle. CDR3 protein: CASSQRGNYGYTF. CDR3 DNA sequence: TGTGCCAGCAGCCAAAGAGGGAATTATGGCTACACCTTC.

The rearrangement links TRBV4-2 to TRBJ1-2, with unresolved D. V was clipped by 0 bases and J by 6 bases, with 14 bases between them. This CDR3 region has 15 residues. The V gene's germline CDR1 is LGHNA and CDR2 YNFKEQ. The CDR3 bases are TGTGCCAGCAGCCAAGATTGGACCCTGCCCCATGGCTACACCTTC. It yields the protein CASSQDWTLPHGYTF.

This sequence joins TRBV20-1 and TRBJ1-2, with D tentatively TRBD1 (6 bases). Germline-derived CDR1 and CDR2 are DFQATT and SNEGSKA (reference sequence). This CDR3 comprises 13 residues. V was clipped by 3 bases and J by 3 bases, with 11 bases between them. CDR3 nucleotide sequence: TGCAGTGCTAGTGGGGGCGGCGACTATGGCTACACCTTC. Translated: CSASGGGDYGYTF.

In the case of this clone: Other nucleotide sequences in the sample specify the same CDR3. This chain links TRBV5-4 with TRBJ2-1, with TRBD2 identical over 9 bases. CDR3 length: 16 amino acids. Losses at the gene ends were 0 bases for V and 4 bases for J; bases not matched to a gene: 5. The V gene's germline CDR1 is SGHNT and CDR2 YYREEE (reference sequence). The CDR3 here is CASSLGLAGSYNEQFF. The CDR3 DNA reads TGTGCCAGCAGCTTGGGGCTAGCGGGGTCTTACAATGAGCAGTTCTTC. The variable domain in full, completed from reference TRBV5-4 and TRBJ2-1, reads ETGVTQSPTHLIKTRGQQVTLRCSSQSGHNTVSWYQQALGQGPQFIFQYYREEENGRGNFPPRFSGLQFPNYSSELNVNALELDDSALYLCASSLGLAGSYNEQFFGPGTRLTVL.

In nucleotides, the CDR3 is TGTGCCAGCAGACTCCCAGGGTCGGGCGGCTACACCTTC. Amino acids: CASRLPGSGGYTF. The V call is TRBV27, the J call TRBJ1-2, with D tentatively TRBD1 (5 bases). V dropped 6 bases and J dropped 8 bases, with 16 bases sitting between them. There are 13 residues in the CDR3. Germline V lookup: CDR1 MNHEY, CDR2 SMNVEV (reference sequence).

The chain recombines TRBV27 with TRBJ1-1; D is perhaps TRBD1 (5 bases). This CDR3 has 16 amino acids. Trimming pared 2 bases from V and 1 base from J, leaving 14 bases between. CDR1 and CDR2 from the germline V gene are MNHEY and SMNVEV (reference sequence). The CDR3 coding sequence is TGTGCCAGCAGTTTAGTCGGGGCTCTCACGAACACTGAAGCTTTCTTT. This translates into CASSLVGALTNTEAFF.

This chain uses TRBV27 with TRBJ2-5, with D possibly being TRBD2 (5 bases). CDR1 is MNHEY and CDR2 is SMNVEV in the germline V gene (reference sequence). This CDR3 has 14 residues. The germline V and J ends were trimmed by 3 bases and 3 bases, with 11 bases remaining between them. For the CDR3, the DNA is TGTGCCAGCAGTTTTGGGTGGGGAGAAGAGACCCAGTACTTC. It is translated as CASSFGWGEETQYF.

In this sample, this clone turned up once. V and J are TRBV7-2 and TRBJ2-3; 9 bases align to TRBD2. Germline V lookup: CDR1 SGHTA, CDR2 FQGNSA. Trimming at V came to 2 bases and at J to 5 bases, leaving 8 bases not matched to a gene. The CDR3 is 16 amino acids. CDR3 coding DNA: TGTGCCAGCAGCTTAAATCCCAGCGGGGGGCGAGATACGCAGTATTTT. Translated, it gives CASSLNPSGGRDTQYF.

The chain is built from TRBV10-3 and TRBJ1-2, with 11 nucleotides matching TRBD1. The CDR3 covers 14 residues. The germline V gene has CDR1 ENHRY and CDR2 SYGVKD. After removal of 6 bases from V and 4 bases from J, the junction contained 4 bases not matched to a gene. As DNA, the CDR3 is TGTGCCATCAGAGGGACAGGGGGGGTCTATGGCTACACCTTC. Translating gives CAIRGTGGVYGYTF.

The gene calls are TRBV6-1 and TRBJ1-1; D unclear. Trimming took 0 bases from V and 2 from J, leaving 10 bases between them. The CDR3 has 15 residues. Germline lookup yields CDR1 MNHNS and CDR2 SASEGT. CDR3 sequence: CASSEAWVVNTEAFF. The CDR3 DNA is TGTGCCAGCAGTGAAGCATGGGTAGTTAACACTGAAGCTTTCTTT.

The chain links TRBV6-5 to TRBJ1-2, with D maybe TRBD1 (5 bases). This CDR3 is 14 amino acids long. The germline CDR1 and CDR2 sequences are MNHEY and SVGAGI. Trimming stripped 5 bases from V and 4 bases from J, with 14 bases between. The CDR3 bases are TGTGCCAGCAGTCCCGGGACCGGCGGCTATGGCTACACCTTC. It translates to CASSPGTGGYGYTF.

A few counts support this clone. The chain is built from TRBV6-2 or TRBV6-3 and TRBJ2-2, with 15 nucleotides matching TRBD2. V lost 2 bases and J lost 4; bases outside the gene matches: 5. This CDR3 is 18 amino acids long. Germline V gene sequence: CDR1 MNHEY, CDR2 SVGEGT. CDR3 sequence reads: CASSYPGLAGGSTGELFF. The DNA for the CDR3 is TGTGCCAGCAGTTACCCCGGACTAGCGGGGGGGTCCACCGGGGAGCTGTTTTTT.

In its sample, this clone was seen a few times. The rearrangement joins TRBV7-9 to TRBJ2-2, with 9 bases that match TRBD2. Germline CDR1 and CDR2: SEHNR and FQNEAQ (reference sequence). With V trimmed by 5 bases and J by 1 base, 2 bases remained unmatched. The CDR3 spans 15 residues. In DNA form, the CDR3 reads TGTGCCAGCAGCGGAGCGGGGGGGAACACCGGGGAGCTGTTTTTT. This codes for CASSGAGGNTGELFF.

This clone came up a few times. The chain links TRBV15 to TRBJ2-7, with D perhaps TRBD2 (5 bases). Germline assignment: CDR1 LNHNV and CDR2 YYDKDF (reference sequence). The CDR3 spans 15 residues. V was cut by 3 bases and J by 4 bases, with 16 bases left in between. CDR3 bases: TGTGCCACCAGCAGTTCCCGGGAACCACTTTACGAGCAGTACTTC. It specifies CATSSSREPLYEQYF.

The chain is built from TRBV5-6 and TRBJ1-4, with D possibly TRBD1 on 6 matching bases. Trimming pared 1 base from V and 4 bases from J, leaving 14 bases between. The CDR3 is 16 residues long. Germline CDR1 and CDR2: SGHDT and YYEEEE. The CDR3 loop reads CASSLLGQRGNEKLFF. In nucleotides, the CDR3 is TGTGCCAGCAGCTTGCTAGGACAGCGCGGTAATGAAAAACTGTTTTTT.

This clone is a singleton in its sample. Other DNA sequences within the sample encode an identical CDR3. The chain joins TRBV2 to TRBJ2-1, with D tentatively TRBD2 (5 bases). The CDR3 consists of 10 residues. Germline V lookup: CDR1 SNHLY, CDR2 FYNNEI. V was cut by 8 bases and J by 7 bases, with 6 bases left in between. Here the CDR3 reads CASGGNEQFF. The CDR3 bases are TGTGCCAGCGGCGGGAATGAGCAGTTCTTC.

Notes on this clone: The same CDR3 is also encoded by other DNA sequences in this sample. The chain uses TRBV2 and TRBJ2-2; D may match TRBD1 or TRBD2 (5 bases each). CDR1 and CDR2 (germline): SNHLY, FYNNEI. This CDR3 spans 16 amino acids. V gave up 3 bases and J gave up 0 bases, with 11 bases separating them. The CDR3 DNA sequence: TGTGCCAGCAGTGAGGGGGACCGGGCGAACACCGGGGAGCTGTTTTTT. As protein: CASSEGDRANTGELFF. Together with reference TRBV2 and TRBJ2-2, the CDR3 gives the full variable domain: EPEVTQTPSHQVTQMGQEVILRCVPISNHLYFYWYRQILGQKVEFLVSFYNNEISEKSEIFDDQFSVERPDGSNFTLKIRSTKLEDSAMYFCASSEGDRANTGELFFGEGSRLTVL.

J is TRBJ2-5 and V is TRBV5-1; tentatively, D is TRBD2 (6 bases). CDR3 length equals 12 residues. Per germline, CDR1 SGHRS and CDR2 YFSETQ. V lost 4 bases and J lost 5, with 9 bases in between. CDR3 nucleotide sequence: TGCGCCAGCAGCCTGGGGAGGGAGACCCAGTACTTC. Translating it yields CASSLGRETQYF.

This chain connects TRBV5-1 to TRBJ2-2; D call uncertain. The CDR3 totals 15 residues. V was clipped by 0 bases and J by 5 bases, with 11 bases between them. Germline V CDR1 and CDR2: SGHRS, YFSETQ. The CDR3 spells CASSLGSSGTGELFF. Written as DNA, the CDR3 is TGCGCCAGCAGCTTGGGGTCTAGTGGGACCGGGGAGCTGTTTTTT.

This chain uses TRBV14 with TRBJ1-1; D not resolved. The length of the CDR3 is 11 residues. V lost 4 bases, J lost 7 bases, and 7 bases lay in between. Germline CDR1 is SGHDN and CDR2 is FVKESK. The CDR3 sequence: CASSLGLEAFF. CDR3 bases: TGTGCCAGCAGCCTAGGGCTTGAAGCTTTCTTT.

The gene calls are TRBV7-3 and TRBJ2-1; the D gene is possibly TRBD2 (5 bases). The V gene's germline CDR1 is SGHTA and CDR2 FQGTGA. The CDR3 totals 16 residues. With 5 bases removed from V and 4 bases from J, the gap between germline ends came to 18 bases. CDR3 nucleotides: TGTGCCAGCAGCCCCTTCCTAAGCGGATCGTACAATGAGCAGTTCTTC. Translated, it gives CASSPFLSGSYNEQFF.

This chain links TRBV7-9 with TRBJ2-4; D unclear. Germline V CDR1 and CDR2: SEHNR, FQNEAQ (reference sequence). The CDR3 is made up of 13 amino acids. Trimming left V 1 base short and J 8 bases short, with 9 bases between. The chain's CDR3 is CASSLGSEDIQYF. DNA of the CDR3: TGTGCCAGCAGCTTAGGCAGTGAGGACATTCAGTACTTC.

The J gene is TRBJ2-2, the V gene TRBV2, with no clear D. V lost 8 bases to trimming and J lost 1 base, with 2 bases between them. Germline V lookup: CDR1 SNHLY, CDR2 FYNNEI. This CDR3 region has 11 residues. In nucleotides, the CDR3 is TGTGCCAGCTGGAACACCGGGGAGCTGTTTTTT. Its protein product is CASWNTGELFF. Combining the CDR3 with reference TRBV2 and TRBJ2-2 gives the whole variable domain EPEVTQTPSHQVTQMGQEVILRCVPISNHLYFYWYRQILGQKVEFLVSFYNNEISEKSEIFDDQFSVERPDGSNFTLKIRSTKLEDSAMYFCASWNTGELFFGEGSRLTVL.